A selection of T cell receptor beta chains follows, all from one sample in a study of beta chain features in type 1 diabetes. Method: immunoSEQ multiplex PCR; TCRdb's copy keeps in-frame clones and lacks some. The profile shows some 270,000 clones, around 7.3% of them singletons. The sequenced sample was central memory CD4+ T cells from blood. Receptors originate from a woman between 18 and 29 years old in good health. CDR3s include the opening cysteine and the closing phenylalanine or tryptophan. Each record gives: clone size, V gene, CDR3 protein. The listing skips clone size in some rows; elsewhere it reads once, few, many or a size class.

. | TRBV2 | CASRYDGNEQFF
. | TRBV5-1 | CASSLSAGGETQYF
few | TRBV4-2 | CASSQADSPETQYF
few | TRBV10-3 | CAIRPDGLGTQETQYF
few | TRBV7-2 | CASSLVRLAGYTDTQYF
few | TRBV4-3 | CASSLGLAFNEQFF
many | TRBV7-9 | CASSLVLLGTAGREQYF
few | TRBV28 | CASSQQVFSTDTQYF
few | TRBV15 | CATSRGGQEETQYF
. | TRBV7-2 | CASSLEVAEKTQYF
few | TRBV7-8 | CASTLTGWGGGHNEQFF
. | TRBV29-1 | CSVEGISGSSYNEQFF
few | TRBV7-9 | CASSSNTGTPSF
few | TRBV2 | CASAGTYYGYTF
many | TRBV7-2 | CASSRPGSDTQYF
many | TRBV7-2 | CASRRDSQFNEQFF
. | TRBV7-2 | CASSLGGVSNQPQHF
few | TRBV5-4 | CASSLADFGGETQYF
many | TRBV7-9 | CASSLGVGQRYF
. | TRBV7-9 | CASSQDRTYNEQFF
few | TRBV7-2 | CASSIGTLYEQYF
few | TRBV5-1 | CASSPPGLSSYNEQFF
. | TRBV6-6 | CASSNSQSGNQPQHF
few | TRBV5-1 | CASSLLATSGRQEFF
. | TRBV11-2 | CASSLPRDSPYF
few | TRBV25-1 | CASSELRTVETQYF
. | TRBV4-3 | CASSHRQGTGELFF
. | TRBV5-1 | CASSFLPENTGELFF
few | TRBV19 | CASREAGELFF
few | TRBV27 | CASTLLGLAGNTGELFF
. | TRBV27 | CASSHPLNEQFF
few | TRBV7-2 | CASSLGSGGTGNQPQHF
few | TRBV7-8 | CAQGGGPGELFF
few | TRBV19 | CASSSFRGTNTGELFF
. | TRBV6-5 | CASNYRALPQYF
. | TRBV10-3 | CAISDGSETQYF
. | TRBV5-4 | CASSRTSGGNPDTQYF
few | TRBV11-3 | CASRTEETQYF
. | TRBV4-3 | CASSQEVGDGTEAFF
. | TRBV28 | CASSPGGRSYGYTF
few | TRBV9 | CASSTHPTAQGETQYF
. | TRBV6-5 | CASAKQGPNYEQYF
. | TRBV19 | CASSRLLLTEAFF
. | TRBV7-3 | CASSAKTGPYEQYF
. | TRBV7-2 | CASSLDSWNEQFF
many | TRBV4-1 | CASSQLEGQAYGYTF
few | TRBV29-1 | CSGSGLLTSGDYNEQFF
few | TRBV7-2 | CASSPGAGTYNEQFF
few | TRBV5-4 | CASSFPGLATVGANVLTF
few | TRBV5-1 | CASSLGQTYNEQFF
. | TRBV27 | CASRTGGAGNTEAFF
few | TRBV19 | CASSIKGGDNYGYTF
few | TRBV6-1 | CASSTRFWETQYF
few | TRBV4-3 | CASSQSASGANVLTF
few | TRBV6-5 | CASSYSGLYSGNTIYF
. | TRBV5-1 | CASSEFTGGWGNEQFF
. | TRBV9 | CASSVQGKTNEQFF
few | TRBV19 | CASHLRDRVDTEAFF